This record looks at one T cell receptor (beta chain) sequence and its context. What it binds is unknown. The treatment is: oral pan-JAK inhibitor, 5-10 mg twice daily. Isolation of CD4+ and CD8+ T cells from PBMCs was achieved by sorting. The sample comes from a study of CD8+ T cells in alopecia areata. Study results and limitations: Clonality in the scalp and expanded CD8+ clones ranked among the top 100 were significantly decreased by tofacitinib. Persistence in scalp and blood during tofacitinib was observed for many expanded lesional clones.

Reverse transcription of extracted RNA yielded cDNA, which provided the sequencing template. Using immunoSEQ multiplex PCR, the repertoire was profiled, and TCRdb retains in-frame clones only, with some absent. The sample has roughly 98,000 clones; 60% to 75% are singletons. Sequenced here: CD8+ T cells sorted from blood, sampled at week 4, from a patient treated with tofacitinib. The TCR comes from a human donor with alopecia areata.

The CDR3 DNA follows: TGCGCCAGCAGCGTAACGGGGACCCTTAACACCGGGGAGCTGTTTTTT. This gives the protein CASSVTGTLNTGELFF. The V call is TRBV5-1, the J call TRBJ2-2; D could derive from TRBD1 or TRBD2 (5 bases each). V was pared by 4 bases and J by 2 bases, with 15 bases between. Germline lookup yields CDR1 SGHRS and CDR2 YFSETQ. This CDR3 contains 16 residues.